This entry lists 6 T cell receptor beta chains sequenced from one sample in a study of T-cell reconstitution after alpha-beta-depleted transplantation in children. Unique molecular identifiers featured in how the TCRbeta library was prepared. MiXCR was run by TCRdb on the PCR reads, yielding one entry per CDR3 protein. The sample holds approximately 640,000 distinct CDR3 sequences, around 16% seen once. Here the sequenced sample was PBMCs from the stem cell graft donor, taken from the stem cell graft. The receptors here all came from a human donor who donated a stem cell graft to a child with acute myeloid leukemia.

This clonotype has more than one count but fewer than ten. The gene calls are TRBV11-2 and TRBJ2-1; D is unclear. Germline CDR1 and CDR2: SGHAT and FQNNGV. Trimming left V 4 bases short and J 2 bases short, with 9 bases between. This CDR3 contains 14 residues. The CDR3 DNA reads as TGTGCCAGCAGCTCGGGTGGGACCTACAATGAGCAGTTCTTC. Translating gives CASSSGGTYNEQFF. The full variable domain, rest sourced from reference TRBV11-2 and TRBJ2-1, is EAGVAQSPRYKIIEKRQSVAFWCNPISGHATLYWYQQILGQGPKLLIQFQNNGVVDDSQLPKDRFSAERLKGVDSTLKIQPAKLEDSAVYLCASSSGGTYNEQFFGPGTRLTVL.

This clonotype has at least ten counts. This chain links TRBV12-5 with TRBJ2-2; D gene uncertain. CDR3 size: 12 residues. Per germline, CDR1 LGHNT and CDR2 FRNRAP. V dropped 5 bases and J dropped 6 bases, with 7 bases sitting between them. Here the CDR3 reads CASGLTAGELFF. DNA of the CDR3: TGTGCTAGTGGTCTAACGGCCGGGGAGCTGTTTTTT.

This clonotype was counted ten times or more. The chain uses TRBV4-2 and TRBJ2-7; D ambiguous. The CDR3 runs 15 residues. Trimming took 0 bases from V and 2 from J, leaving 11 bases between them. Germline V gene data show CDR1 as LGHNA and CDR2 as YNFKEQ. The CDR3 here is CASSQDRAVTYEQYV. The CDR3 DNA follows: TGTGCCAGCAGCCAAGATAGGGCAGTCACCTACGAGCAGTACGTC.

This clonotype was seen ten or more times. The rearrangement links TRBV20-1 to TRBJ2-7; 12 bases agree with TRBD2. V gave up 0 bases and J gave up 7 bases; unmatched junction bases: 7. This CDR3 has 15 residues. Germline loops: CDR1 DFQATT, CDR2 SNEGSKA (reference sequence). CDR3 protein: CSARDRLAGVREQYV. CDR3 in DNA: TGCAGTGCTAGAGATCGACTAGCGGGGGTGAGGGAGCAGTACGTC.

This clonotype was observed once. The gene calls are TRBV7-9 and TRBJ2-1; the D is unclear. Germline V gene sequence: CDR1 SEHNR, CDR2 FQNEAQ (reference sequence). The V and J ends lost 5 bases and 7 bases respectively, with 6 bases between them. This CDR3 has 11 residues. Written as DNA, the CDR3 is TGTGCCAGCAGCCCGGAGAATGAGCAGTTCTTC. Translation gives CASSPENEQFF. The entire variable domain, with the rest obtained from reference TRBV7-9 and TRBJ2-1, is as follows: DTGVSQNPRHKITKRGQNVTFRCDPISEHNRLYWYRQTLGQGPEFLTYFQNEAQLEKSRLLSDRFSAERPKGSFSTLEIQRTEQGDSAMYLCASSPENEQFFGPGTRLTVL.

Only a few counts were recorded for this clonotype. This chain connects TRBV12-3 or TRBV12-4 to TRBJ1-2, with TRBD1 matching over 8 bases. V trimming: 6 bases; J trimming: 10 bases; junction bases outside the gene matches: 4. This CDR3 contains 11 residues. The CDR3, as DNA: TGTGCCAGCAGGGAGACAGGGGACTACACCTTC. Protein product: CASRETGDYTF.